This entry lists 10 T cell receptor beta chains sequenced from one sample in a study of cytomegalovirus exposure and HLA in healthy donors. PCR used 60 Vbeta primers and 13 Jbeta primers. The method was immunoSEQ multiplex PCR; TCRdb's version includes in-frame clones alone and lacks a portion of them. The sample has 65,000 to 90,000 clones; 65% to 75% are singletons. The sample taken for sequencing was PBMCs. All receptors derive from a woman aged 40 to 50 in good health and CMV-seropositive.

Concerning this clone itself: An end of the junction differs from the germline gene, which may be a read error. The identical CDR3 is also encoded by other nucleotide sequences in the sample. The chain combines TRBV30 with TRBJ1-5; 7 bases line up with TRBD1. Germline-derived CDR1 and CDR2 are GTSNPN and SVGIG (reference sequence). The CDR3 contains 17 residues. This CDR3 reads CAWSAQGSLGGNHPQHF. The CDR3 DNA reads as TGTGCCTGGAGTGCACAGGGGTCACTGGGGGGCAATCATCCCCAGCATTTT.

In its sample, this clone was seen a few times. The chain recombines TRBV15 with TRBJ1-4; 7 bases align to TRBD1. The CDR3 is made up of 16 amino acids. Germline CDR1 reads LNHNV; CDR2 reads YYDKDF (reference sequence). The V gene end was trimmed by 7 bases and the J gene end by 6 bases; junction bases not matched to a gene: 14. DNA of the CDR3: TGTGCCACCACCGGGGTGAAGGGGGCTCGAGATGAAAAACTGTTTTTT. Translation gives CATTGVKGARDEKLFF.

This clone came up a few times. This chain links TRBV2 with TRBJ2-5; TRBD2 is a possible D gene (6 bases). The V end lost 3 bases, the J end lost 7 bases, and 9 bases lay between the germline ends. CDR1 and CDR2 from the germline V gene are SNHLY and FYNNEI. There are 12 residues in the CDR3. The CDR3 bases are TGTGCCAGCAGTGAGGGAGCGGGGACCCAGTACTTC. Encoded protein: CASSEGAGTQYF.

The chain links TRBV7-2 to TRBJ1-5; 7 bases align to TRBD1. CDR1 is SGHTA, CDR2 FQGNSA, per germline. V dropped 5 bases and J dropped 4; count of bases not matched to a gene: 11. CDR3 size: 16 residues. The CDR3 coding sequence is TGTGCCAGCAGCCGAAGCGACAGGGCCGCTAATCAGCCCCAGCATTTT. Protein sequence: CASSRSDRAANQPQHF.

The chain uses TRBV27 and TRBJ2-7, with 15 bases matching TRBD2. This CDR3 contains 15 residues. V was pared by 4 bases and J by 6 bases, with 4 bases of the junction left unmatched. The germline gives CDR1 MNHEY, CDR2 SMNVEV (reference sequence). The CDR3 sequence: CASSSGTSGGLEQYF. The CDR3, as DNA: TGTGCCAGCAGTTCCGGGACTAGCGGGGGGCTCGAGCAGTACTTC.

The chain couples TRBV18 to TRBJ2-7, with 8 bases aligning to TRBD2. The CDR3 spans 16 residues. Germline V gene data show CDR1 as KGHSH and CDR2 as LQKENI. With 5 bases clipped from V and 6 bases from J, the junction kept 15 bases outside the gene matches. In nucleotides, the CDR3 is TGTGCCAGCTCATCCCCTGATAGAGCGGGGGTGATCGAGCAGTACTTC. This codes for CASSSPDRAGVIEQYF.

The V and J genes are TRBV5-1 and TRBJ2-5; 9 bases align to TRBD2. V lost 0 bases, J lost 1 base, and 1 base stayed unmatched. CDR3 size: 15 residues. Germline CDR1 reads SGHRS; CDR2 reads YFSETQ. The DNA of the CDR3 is TGCGCCAGCAGCTTGGTGACTAGCGGCCAAGAGACCCAGTACTTC. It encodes CASSLVTSGQETQYF. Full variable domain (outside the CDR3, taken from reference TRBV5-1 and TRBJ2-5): KAGVTQTPRYLIKTRGQQVTLSCSPISGHRSVSWYQQTPGQGLQFLFEYFSETQRNKGNFPGRFSGRQFSNSRSEMNVSTLELGDSALYLCASSLVTSGQETQYFGPGTRLLVL.

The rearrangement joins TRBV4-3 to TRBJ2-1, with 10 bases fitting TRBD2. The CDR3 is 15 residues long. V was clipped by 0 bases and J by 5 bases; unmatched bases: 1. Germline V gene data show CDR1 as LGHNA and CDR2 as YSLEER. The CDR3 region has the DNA TGCGCCAGCAGCCAAGAACTAGCGGGGAACAATGAGCAGTTCTTC. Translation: CASSQELAGNNEQFF.

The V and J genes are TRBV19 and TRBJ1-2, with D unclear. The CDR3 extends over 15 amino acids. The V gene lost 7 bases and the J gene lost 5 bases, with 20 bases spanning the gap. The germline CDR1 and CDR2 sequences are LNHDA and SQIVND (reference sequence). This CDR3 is CASKAPGQRAYGYTF. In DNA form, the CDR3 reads TGTGCCAGTAAGGCCCCCGGCCAACGAGCGTATGGCTACACCTTC.

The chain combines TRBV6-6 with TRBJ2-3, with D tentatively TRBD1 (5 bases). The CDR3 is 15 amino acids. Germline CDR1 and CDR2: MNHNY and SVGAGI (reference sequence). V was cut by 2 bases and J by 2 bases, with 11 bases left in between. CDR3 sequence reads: CASSYGAGITDTQYF. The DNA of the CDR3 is TGTGCCAGCAGTTACGGGGCAGGGATCACAGATACGCAGTATTTT.